One and the same sample provided the 18 T cell receptor beta chains below, sequenced in a study of response to subunit inactivated influenza vaccine. In TCRdb, the RT-PCR reads were re-called with MiXCR into one record per CDR3 protein. The data show 400,000 to 650,000 distinct CDR3 sequences, around 7.7% seen once. Specimen: PBMCs from blood, collected about 24 months after vaccination. These receptors were obtained from a man aged 50-75 years who received an inactivated influenza vaccine.

This clonotype was detected a few times. The chain links TRBV20-1 to TRBJ2-1; D call uncertain. The CDR3 is 14 amino acids. Germline CDR1 and CDR2: DFQATT and SNEGSKA (reference sequence). V lost 3 bases and J lost 3, with 12 bases in between. The CDR3, as DNA: TGCAGTGCTAGCCCTCCGGAAAACTACAATGAGCAGTTCTTC. Translated, it gives CSASPPENYNEQFF.

This clonotype appeared many times. In DNA form, the CDR3 reads TGCGCCAGCAGCTGGGGGGGGAGGAGCTCCTACAATGAGCAGTTCTTC. Residues: CASSWGGRSSYNEQFF. V gene TRBV5-1 combines with J gene TRBJ2-1; 7 bases match TRBD2. Per the germline V gene, CDR1 is SGHRS and CDR2 is YFSETQ. V trimming: 3 bases; J trimming: 0 bases; junction bases outside the gene matches: 6. The CDR3 has 16 residues.

V and J are TRBV6-1 and TRBJ2-4, with a weak D call TRBD2 (5 bases). CDR1 is MNHNS, CDR2 SASEGT, per germline. The CDR3 runs 15 residues. V was clipped by 6 bases and J by 1 base, with 13 bases between them. The CDR3 region is CASRGLRGAKNIQYF. CDR3 bases: TGTGCCAGCAGGGGTTTAAGAGGGGCCAAAAACATTCAGTACTTC.

CDR3 amino acids: CASKRGQDTQYF. CDR3 nucleotide sequence: TGTGCCAGCAAGCGGGGGCAAGATACGCAGTATTTT. The chain recombines TRBV7-9 with TRBJ2-3; 8 positions agree with TRBD2. Losses at the gene ends were 7 bases for V and 5 bases for J; bases not matched to a gene: 2. Germline V CDR1 and CDR2: SEHNR, FQNEAQ (reference sequence). The CDR3 length is 12 residues.

This clonotype was counted a few times. This rearrangement joins TRBV9 to TRBJ2-1, with D possibly matching TRBD2 (6 bases). CDR1 is SGDLS and CDR2 is YYNGEE in the germline V gene. The CDR3 is 14 residues long. V was pared by 0 bases and J by 9 bases, with 13 bases between. The CDR3 nucleotides read TGTGCCAGCAGCGTAGTATTGGGAGGAGGTGAGCAGTTCTTC. This translates into CASSVVLGGGEQFF.

This clonotype was seen ten or more times. The CDR3 bases are TGTGCCATCAGTGAGTCTGGGGAAAACTATGGCTACACCTTC. Translation: CAISESGENYGYTF. The chain carries TRBV10-3 and TRBJ1-2, with D hard to call. The germline CDR1 and CDR2 sequences are ENHRY and SYGVKD. This CDR3 spans 14 amino acids. V was cut by 0 bases and J by 2 bases, with 7 bases left in between.

The V gene is TRBV5-1, the J gene TRBJ2-7, with unresolved D. The CDR3 runs 13 residues. The ends were cut back, 7 bases at V and 4 bases at J, with 15 bases in the middle. Germline V gene data show CDR1 as SGHRS and CDR2 as YFSETQ. CDR3 in DNA: TGCGCCAGCGGCCAAGTAGGGTTATACGAGCAGTACTTC. It is translated as CASGQVGLYEQYF. The full variable domain, in which reference TRBV5-1 and TRBJ2-7 provide the parts outside the CDR3, is KAGVTQTPRYLIKTRGQQVTLSCSPISGHRSVSWYQQTPGQGLQFLFEYFSETQRNKGNFPGRFSGRQFSNSRSEMNVSTLELGDSALYLCASGQVGLYEQYFGPGTRLTVT.

CDR3 region: CATSGGDLRGRTEAFF. CDR3 bases: TGTGCCACCAGCGGGGGAGACCTCAGGGGGCGGACTGAAGCTTTCTTT. The chain carries TRBV15 and TRBJ1-1; 8 nucleotides agree with TRBD1. The V segment lost 5 bases and the J segment 5 bases; nucleotides outside the gene matches: 13. This CDR3 is 16 amino acids long. Germline loops: CDR1 LNHNV, CDR2 YYDKDF (reference sequence).

The sample holds a few counts of this clonotype. This sequence joins TRBV4-3 and TRBJ2-7; tentative D call: TRBD2 (5 bases). There are 15 residues in the CDR3. V lost 1 base and J 4 bases, leaving 14 bases between the germline ends. Germline V gene lookup returns CDR1 LGHNA and CDR2 YSLEER. The CDR3 sequence is CASSQARDIRYEQYF. The CDR3 coding sequence is TGCGCCAGCAGCCAAGCCCGGGATATTCGGTACGAGCAGTACTTC.

This clonotype has a handful of counts. The CDR3 nucleotides read TGCAGTGCTAGGGCCGGGACAGGGGGTACCGGGGAGCTGTTTTTT. This codes for CSARAGTGGTGELFF. The chain links TRBV20-1 to TRBJ2-2, with 11 bases identical to TRBD1. The V and J ends lost 3 bases and 5 bases, in that order; junction bases with no gene match: 5. Germline V gene data show CDR1 as DFQATT and CDR2 as SNEGSKA (reference sequence). This CDR3 has 15 amino acids.

The chain has TRBV12-3 or TRBV12-4 and TRBJ2-1; tentative D call: TRBD1 (5 bases). Trimming cost V 8 bases and J 8 bases, with 10 bases left between them. The length of the CDR3 is 11 residues. The CDR3, as DNA: TGTGCCAGCCGAGTAGGGGATGAGCAGTTCTTC. It is translated as CASRVGDEQFF.

The chain joins TRBV27 to TRBJ2-3; TRBD1 matches 10 bases. The germline gives CDR1 MNHEY, CDR2 SMNVEV (reference sequence). The CDR3 is 14 residues long. Trimming at V came to 5 bases and at J to 7 bases, leaving 6 bases not matched to a gene. As DNA, the CDR3 is TGTGCCAGCAGTCCCAGACAGGGGGCGAATACGCAGTATTTT. It specifies CASSPRQGANTQYF.

The rearrangement uses TRBV15 and TRBJ2-1, with 11 bases lining up with TRBD2. From germline, CDR1 is LNHNV and CDR2 YYDKDF (reference sequence). The junction had 9 bases not matched to a gene; V was cut back by 8 bases and J by 3 bases. The CDR3 consists of 16 residues. The CDR3 sequence is CATLMTSGENYNEQFF. CDR3 DNA: TGTGCCACCCTGATGACTAGCGGGGAAAACTACAATGAGCAGTTCTTC.

This clonotype was observed a handful of times. The rearrangement links TRBV7-2 to TRBJ2-7; D remains ambiguous. The CDR3 extends over 14 amino acids. The V end lost 2 bases, the J end lost 3 bases, and 11 bases lay between the germline ends. CDR1 is SGHTA and CDR2 is FQGNSA in the germline V gene. CDR3 amino acids: CASSLIQSHYEQYF. Written as DNA, the CDR3 is TGTGCCAGCAGCTTAATCCAGTCTCACTACGAGCAGTACTTC. The full variable domain, rest sourced from reference TRBV7-2 and TRBJ2-7, is GAGVSQSPSNKVTEKGKDVELRCDPISGHTALYWYRQSLGQGLEFLIYFQGNSAPDKSGLPSDRFSAERTGGSVSTLTIQRTQQEDSAVYLCASSLIQSHYEQYFGPGTRLTVT.

There are many counts of this clonotype. The genes are TRBV11-3 and TRBJ2-1; 8 bases agree with TRBD2. The CDR3 extends over 18 amino acids. With 1 base clipped from V and 2 bases from J, the junction kept 10 bases outside the gene matches. The germline V gene has CDR1 SGHNT and CDR2 YENEEA. The CDR3: CASSLGGSGSGAYNEQFF. The CDR3 DNA is TGTGCCAGCAGCTTAGGTGGGTCGGGTAGCGGGGCCTACAATGAGCAGTTCTTC. Full variable domain (outside the CDR3, taken from reference TRBV11-3 and TRBJ2-1): EAGVVQSPRYKIIEKKQPVAFWCNPISGHNTLYWYLQNLGQGPELLIRYENEEAVDDSQLPKDRFSAERLKGVDSTLKIQPAELGDSAVYLCASSLGGSGSGAYNEQFFGPGTRLTVL.

V usage is TRBV9 and J usage is TRBJ1-1; 7 positions match TRBD1. The CDR3 spans 14 residues. Germline trimming cut 4 bases from V and 7 bases from J; bases unmatched to any gene: 10. Germline V gene lookup returns CDR1 SGDLS and CDR2 YYNGEE. The CDR3 loop is CASSPSRGRGEAFF. The CDR3 coding sequence is TGTGCCAGCAGCCCCTCGAGGGGGCGCGGTGAAGCTTTCTTT. Full variable domain (remainder filled in from reference TRBV9 and TRBJ1-1): DSGVTQTPKHLITATGQRVTLRCSPRSGDLSVYWYQQSLDQGLQFLIQYYNGEERAKGNILERFSAQQFPDLHSELNLSSLELGDSALYFCASSPSRGRGEAFFGQGTRLTVV.

The table lists this clonotype with a few counts. The rearrangement joins TRBV20-1 to TRBJ2-5; tentative D call: TRBD1 (6 bases). The CDR3 runs 13 residues. Trimming removed 0 bases from V and 2 bases from J, with 7 bases in between. Germline V gene sequence: CDR1 DFQATT, CDR2 SNEGSKA (reference sequence). CDR3 region: CSARDGQQETQYF. The CDR3 coding sequence is TGCAGTGCTAGAGACGGACAGCAAGAGACCCAGTACTTC.

The rearrangement uses TRBV4-3 and TRBJ1-1; the D is unclear. Germline CDR1 reads LGHNA; CDR2 reads YSLEER. V lost 3 bases and J 0 bases, leaving 11 bases between the germline ends. The CDR3 length is 15 residues. Here the CDR3 reads CASSQHRVMNTEAFF. The CDR3 DNA reads TGCGCCAGCAGCCAGCACAGAGTTATGAACACTGAAGCTTTCTTT.